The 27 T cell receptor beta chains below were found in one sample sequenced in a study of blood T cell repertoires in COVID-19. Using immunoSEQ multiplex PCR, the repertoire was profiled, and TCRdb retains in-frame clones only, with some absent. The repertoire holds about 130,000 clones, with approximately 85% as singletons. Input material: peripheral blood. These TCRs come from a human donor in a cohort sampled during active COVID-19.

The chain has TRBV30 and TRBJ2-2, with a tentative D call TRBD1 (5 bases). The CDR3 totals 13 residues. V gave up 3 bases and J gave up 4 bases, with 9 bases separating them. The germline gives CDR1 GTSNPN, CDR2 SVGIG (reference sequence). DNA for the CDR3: TGTGCCTGGAGGGGGCGAAGCACCGGGGAGCTGTTTTTT. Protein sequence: CAWRGRSTGELFF.

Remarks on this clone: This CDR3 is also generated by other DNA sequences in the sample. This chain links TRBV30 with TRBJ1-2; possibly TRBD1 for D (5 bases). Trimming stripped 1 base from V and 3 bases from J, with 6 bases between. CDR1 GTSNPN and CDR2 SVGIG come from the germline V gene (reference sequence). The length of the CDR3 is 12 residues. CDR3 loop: CAWSGGDYGYTF. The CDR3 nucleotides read TGTGCCTGGAGTGGGGGGGACTATGGCTACACCTTC.

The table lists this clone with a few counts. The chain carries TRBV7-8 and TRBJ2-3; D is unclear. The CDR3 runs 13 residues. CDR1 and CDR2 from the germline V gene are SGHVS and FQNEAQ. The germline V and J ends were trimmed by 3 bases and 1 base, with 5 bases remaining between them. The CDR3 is CASSFVRTDTQYF. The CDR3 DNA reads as TGTGCCAGCAGCTTCGTCCGCACAGATACGCAGTATTTT.

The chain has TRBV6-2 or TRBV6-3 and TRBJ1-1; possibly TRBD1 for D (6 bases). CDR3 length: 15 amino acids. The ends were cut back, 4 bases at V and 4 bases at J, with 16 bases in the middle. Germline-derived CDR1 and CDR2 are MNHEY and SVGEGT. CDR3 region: CASSFTGHRTTEAFF. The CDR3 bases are TGTGCCAGCAGTTTTACAGGGCATAGGACCACTGAAGCTTTCTTT.

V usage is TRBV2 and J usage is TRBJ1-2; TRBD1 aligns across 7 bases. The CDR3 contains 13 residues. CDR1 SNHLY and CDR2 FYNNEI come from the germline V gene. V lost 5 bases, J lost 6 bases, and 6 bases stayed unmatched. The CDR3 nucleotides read TGTGCCAGCAGTAACAGGGGAACGGATGGCTACACCTTC. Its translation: CASSNRGTDGYTF.

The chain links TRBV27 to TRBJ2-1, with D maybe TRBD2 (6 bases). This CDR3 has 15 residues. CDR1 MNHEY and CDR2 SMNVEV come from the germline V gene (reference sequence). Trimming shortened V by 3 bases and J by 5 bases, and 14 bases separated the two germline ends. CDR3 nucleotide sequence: TGTGCCAGCAGTTTGGGACTTGCCCTCAACAATGAGCAGTTCTTC. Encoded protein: CASSLGLALNNEQFF.

CDR3 loop: CASRSQATDTQYF. The CDR3 bases are TGCGCCAGCAGGAGCCAGGCTACAGATACGCAGTATTTT. V usage is TRBV10-2 and J usage is TRBJ2-3, with D unresolved. The length of the CDR3 is 13 residues. Trimming removed 6 bases from V and 3 bases from J, with 10 bases in between. Germline CDR1 WSHSY, CDR2 SAAADI.

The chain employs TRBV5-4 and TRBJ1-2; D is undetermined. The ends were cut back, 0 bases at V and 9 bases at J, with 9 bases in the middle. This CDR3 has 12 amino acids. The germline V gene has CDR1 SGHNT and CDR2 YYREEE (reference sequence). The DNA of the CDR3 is TGTGCCAGCAGCTTGGAGGTGGGCAGCTACACCTTC. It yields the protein CASSLEVGSYTF.

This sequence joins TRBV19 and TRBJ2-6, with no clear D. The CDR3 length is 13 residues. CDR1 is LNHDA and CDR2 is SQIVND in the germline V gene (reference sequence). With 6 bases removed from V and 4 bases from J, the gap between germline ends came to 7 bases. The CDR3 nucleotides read TGTGCCAGTAGCCGGGTCGGGGCCAACGTCCTGACTTTC. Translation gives CASSRVGANVLTF.

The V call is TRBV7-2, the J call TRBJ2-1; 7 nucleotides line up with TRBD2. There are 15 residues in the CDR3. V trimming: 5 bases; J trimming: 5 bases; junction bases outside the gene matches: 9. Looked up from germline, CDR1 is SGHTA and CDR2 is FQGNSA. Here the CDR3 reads CASSPSGVSDNEQFF. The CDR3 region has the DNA TGTGCCAGCAGCCCAAGCGGGGTATCTGACAATGAGCAGTTCTTC.

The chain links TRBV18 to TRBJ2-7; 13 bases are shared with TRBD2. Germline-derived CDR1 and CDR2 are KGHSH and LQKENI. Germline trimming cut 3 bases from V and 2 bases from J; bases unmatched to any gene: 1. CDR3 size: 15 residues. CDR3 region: CASSPTSGRTYEQYV. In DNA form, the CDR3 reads TGTGCCAGCTCACCGACTAGCGGGAGGACCTACGAGCAGTACGTC.

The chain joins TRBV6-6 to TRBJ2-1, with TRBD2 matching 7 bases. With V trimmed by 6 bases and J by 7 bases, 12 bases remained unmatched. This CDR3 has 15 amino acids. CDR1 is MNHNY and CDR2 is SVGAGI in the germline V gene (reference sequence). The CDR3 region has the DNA TGTGCCAGCAGCCCGGGACTAACATCGGGGAATGAGCAGTTCTTC. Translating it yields CASSPGLTSGNEQFF.

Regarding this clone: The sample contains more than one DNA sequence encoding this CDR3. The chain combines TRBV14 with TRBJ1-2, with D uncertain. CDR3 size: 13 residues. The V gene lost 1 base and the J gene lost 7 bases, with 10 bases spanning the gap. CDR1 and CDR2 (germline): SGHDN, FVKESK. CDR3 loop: CASSQVQAAGYTF. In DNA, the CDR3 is TGTGCCAGCAGCCAAGTTCAGGCAGCTGGCTACACCTTC. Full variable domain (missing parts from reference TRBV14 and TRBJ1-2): EAGVTQFPSHSVIEKGQTVTLRCDPISGHDNLYWYRRVMGKEIKFLLHFVKESKQDESGMPNNRFLAERTGGTYSTLKVQPAELEDSGVYFCASSQVQAAGYTFGSGTRLTVV.

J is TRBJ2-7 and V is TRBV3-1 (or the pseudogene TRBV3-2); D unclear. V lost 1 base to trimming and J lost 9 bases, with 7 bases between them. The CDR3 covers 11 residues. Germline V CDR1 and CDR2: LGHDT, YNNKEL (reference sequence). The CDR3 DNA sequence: TGTGCCAGCAGCCAAGGCGCGTCGCAGTACTTC. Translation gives CASSQGASQYF.

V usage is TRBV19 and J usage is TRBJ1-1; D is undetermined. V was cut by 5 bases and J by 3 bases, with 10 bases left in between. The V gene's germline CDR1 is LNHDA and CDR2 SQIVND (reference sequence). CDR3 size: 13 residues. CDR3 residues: CASSPVRDTEAFF. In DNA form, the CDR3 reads TGTGCCAGTAGTCCCGTCCGAGACACTGAAGCTTTCTTT.

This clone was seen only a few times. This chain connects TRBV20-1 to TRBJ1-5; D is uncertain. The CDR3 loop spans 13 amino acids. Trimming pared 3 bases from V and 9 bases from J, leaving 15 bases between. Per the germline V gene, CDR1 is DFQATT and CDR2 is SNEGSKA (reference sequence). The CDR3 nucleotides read TGCAGTGCTAGTGGGAGGCCGCGGGGGCCCCAGCATTTT. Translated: CSASGRPRGPQHF.

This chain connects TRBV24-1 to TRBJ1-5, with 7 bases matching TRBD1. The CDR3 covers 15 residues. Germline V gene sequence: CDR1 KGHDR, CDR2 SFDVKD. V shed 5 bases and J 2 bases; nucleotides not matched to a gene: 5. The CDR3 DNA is TGTGCCACCAGTGTCTCCGGGACAGGCAATCAGCCCCAGCATTTT. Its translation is CATSVSGTGNQPQHF.

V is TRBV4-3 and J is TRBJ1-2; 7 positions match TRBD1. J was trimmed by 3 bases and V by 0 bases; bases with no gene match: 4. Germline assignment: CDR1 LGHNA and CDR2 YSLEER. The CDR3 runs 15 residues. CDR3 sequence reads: CASSQESRGDYGYTF. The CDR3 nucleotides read TGCGCCAGCAGCCAAGAGTCCAGGGGGGACTATGGCTACACCTTC.

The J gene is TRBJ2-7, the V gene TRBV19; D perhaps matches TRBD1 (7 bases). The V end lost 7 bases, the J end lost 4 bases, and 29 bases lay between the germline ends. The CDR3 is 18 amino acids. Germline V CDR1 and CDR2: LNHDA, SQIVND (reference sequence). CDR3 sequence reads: CASTPPPLDDRDWYEQYV. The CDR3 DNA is TGTGCCAGTACCCCTCCCCCCCTCGACGACAGGGACTGGTACGAGCAGTACGTC.

CDR3 loop: CASNIPGVSGSGANVLTF. CDR3 DNA sequence: TGTGCCAGCAACATCCCAGGGGTTTCGGGCTCTGGGGCCAACGTCCTGACTTTC. The rearrangement uses TRBV2 and TRBJ2-6, with TRBD1 as a possible D gene (6 bases). The V and J ends lost 7 bases and 0 bases respectively, with 19 bases between them. The V gene's germline CDR1 is SNHLY and CDR2 FYNNEI. The CDR3 extends over 18 amino acids.

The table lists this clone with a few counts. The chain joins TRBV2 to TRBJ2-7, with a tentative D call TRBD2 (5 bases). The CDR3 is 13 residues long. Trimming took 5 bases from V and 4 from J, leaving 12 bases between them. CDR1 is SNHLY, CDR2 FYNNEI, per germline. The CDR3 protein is CASSLTDYYEQYV. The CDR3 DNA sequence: TGTGCCAGCAGTCTTACCGACTATTACGAGCAGTACGTC.

CDR3 region: CASTPDRPLRGYTF. For the CDR3, the DNA is TGTGCCAGCACCCCGGACAGGCCCCTGAGGGGCTACACCTTC. This chain joins TRBV7-2 and TRBJ1-2, with TRBD1 matching 7 bases. This CDR3 contains 14 residues. Trimming at V came to 7 bases and at J to 8 bases, leaving 13 bases not matched to a gene. Germline V gene lookup returns CDR1 SGHTA and CDR2 FQGNSA.

In nucleotides, the CDR3 is TGTGCCAGCGGCCCTTGGGGCTCCCGGGCCTATGAGCAGTTCTTC. It encodes CASGPWGSRAYEQFF. This sequence joins TRBV6-2 or TRBV6-3 and TRBJ2-1, with D possibly TRBD1 on 5 matching bases. This CDR3 comprises 15 residues. V was cut by 8 bases and J by 8 bases, with 22 bases left in between. CDR1 is MNHEY, CDR2 SVGEGT, per germline.

Here the CDR3 reads CASSRPGQGKGNTIYF. CDR3 coding DNA: TGTGCCAGCAGCCGGCCGGGACAGGGAAAGGGAAACACCATATATTTT. The chain employs TRBV7-8 and TRBJ1-3; 9 nucleotides match TRBD1. With V trimmed by 5 bases and J by 4 bases, 9 bases remained unmatched. The length of the CDR3 is 16 residues. Germline CDR1 reads SGHVS; CDR2 reads FQNEAQ.

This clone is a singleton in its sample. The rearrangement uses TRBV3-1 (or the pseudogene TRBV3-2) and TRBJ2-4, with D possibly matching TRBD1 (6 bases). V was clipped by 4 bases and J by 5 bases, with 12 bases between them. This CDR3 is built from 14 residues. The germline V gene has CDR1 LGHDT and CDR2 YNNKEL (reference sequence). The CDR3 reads CASSPGTRENIQYF. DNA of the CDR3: TGTGCCAGCAGCCCCGGGACAAGGGAAAACATTCAGTACTTC.

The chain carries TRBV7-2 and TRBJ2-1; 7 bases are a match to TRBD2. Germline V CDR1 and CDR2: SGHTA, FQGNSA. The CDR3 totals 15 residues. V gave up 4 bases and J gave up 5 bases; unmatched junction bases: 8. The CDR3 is CASSSSGTKNNEQFF. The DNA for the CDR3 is TGTGCCAGCAGCTCGTCGGGGACTAAAAACAATGAGCAGTTCTTC.

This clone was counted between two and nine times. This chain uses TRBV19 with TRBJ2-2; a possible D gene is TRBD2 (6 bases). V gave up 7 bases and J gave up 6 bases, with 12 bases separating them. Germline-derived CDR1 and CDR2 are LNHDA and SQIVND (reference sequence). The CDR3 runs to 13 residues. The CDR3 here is CASTLPGAGELFF. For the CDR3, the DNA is TGTGCCAGTACCTTGCCGGGGGCCGGGGAGCTGTTTTTT.